This T cell receptor beta chain stems from a study of blood T cell repertoires in COVID-19. At the level of the study: Material from acute and convalescent COVID-19 was sourced from the United States, Italy and Spain. Nucleic acid was either cDNA or gDNA, and it came from T cells, B-cell-depleted T cells, or PBMCs.

In the study's own analysis: By means of reference gene primer amplification, nucleated cell counts were estimated. Only in-frame clones appear in the TCRdb table, and some are missing; sequencing was by immunoSEQ multiplex PCR. V, J and clone size derive from that table, while D and trimming were established from the DNA sequence. The repertoire holds under 60,000 clones, with 87% as singletons. The V gene end was trimmed by 7 bases and the J gene end by 5 bases; junction bases not matched to a gene: 11. This CDR3 spans 16 amino acids. The germline V gene encodes CDR1 SGHTA and CDR2 FQGNSA. The sample was peripheral blood. The TCR comes from a human donor with acute or convalescent COVID-19. The donor label of this sample is uncertain. The J gene is TRBJ2-5, the V gene TRBV7-2; TRBD2 matches 12 bases. CDR3 protein: CASTESSGRALETQYF. The CDR3 region has the DNA TGTGCCAGCACCGAATCTAGCGGGAGGGCCCTGGAGACCCAGTACTTC.